Presented here are 16 T cell receptor beta chains from one specimen sequenced in a study of control samples from healthy donors and cancer patients. The protocol was immunoSEQ multiplex PCR, while the TCRdb copy is restricted to in-frame clones and leaves out a portion. Of approximately 84,000 clones listed, 75% to 95% are singletons. The sample consisted of blood. The receptors originated from a young man in good health.

The V call is TRBV12-3 or TRBV12-4, the J call TRBJ1-2; D might be TRBD1 (5 bases). The CDR3 contains 12 residues. The V gene lost 4 bases and the J gene lost 4 bases, with 7 bases spanning the gap. The CDR3 DNA is TGTGCCAGCAGTTCAGGGACCTATGGCTACACCTTC. It is translated as CASSSGTYGYTF.

This rearrangement joins TRBV7-2 to TRBJ1-3, with TRBD1 matching 7 bases. The CDR3 runs to 16 residues. Germline trimming cut 0 bases from V and 0 bases from J; bases unmatched to any gene: 2. CDR1 and CDR2 (germline): SGHTA, FQGNSA. As DNA, the CDR3 is TGTGCCAGCAGCTTAGCGCCAGGGGGCTCTGGAAACACCATATATTTT. Translated: CASSLAPGGSGNTIYF.

The V gene is TRBV6-9, the J gene TRBJ2-5; D ambiguous. With 4 bases removed from V and 5 bases from J, the gap between germline ends came to 17 bases. There are 15 residues in the CDR3. CDR1 and CDR2 (germline): MNHGY, SVAAGI. For the CDR3, the DNA is TGTGCCAGCAGTTTAGACTTCGGCTTGGGGGAGACCCAGTACTTC. Amino acids: CASSLDFGLGETQYF.

The chain employs TRBV18 and TRBJ2-7; the D gene is possibly TRBD1 (6 bases). V gave up 5 bases and J gave up 2 bases, with 16 bases separating them. In germline, CDR1 is KGHSH, CDR2 LQKENI. This CDR3 is 15 amino acids long. CDR3 region: CASSSASTGAYEQYF. DNA for the CDR3: TGTGCCAGCTCATCAGCTTCGACAGGAGCCTACGAGCAGTACTTC.

The V and J genes are TRBV7-9 and TRBJ2-7; 14 nucleotides match TRBD2. Trimming at V came to 5 bases and at J to 5 bases, leaving 2 bases not matched to a gene. Germline assignment: CDR1 SEHNR and CDR2 FQNEAQ (reference sequence). The CDR3 consists of 14 residues. CDR3 sequence (DNA): TGTGCCAGCAGCGGGACTAGCGGGAGACACGAGCAGTACTTC. It translates to CASSGTSGRHEQYF. Supplemented by reference TRBV7-9 and TRBJ2-7, the full variable domain reads DTGVSQNPRHKITKRGQNVTFRCDPISEHNRLYWYRQTLGQGPEFLTYFQNEAQLEKSRLLSDRFSAERPKGSFSTLEIQRTEQGDSAMYLCASSGTSGRHEQYFGPGTRLTVT.

V is TRBV28 and J is TRBJ2-7, with D possibly TRBD2 on 6 matching bases. Per the germline V gene, CDR1 is MDHEN and CDR2 is SYDVKM. Trimming stripped 8 bases from V and 1 base from J, with 6 bases between. This CDR3 contains 11 residues. CDR3 sequence: CASGGSYEQYF. CDR3 DNA sequence: TGTGCCAGCGGGGGGTCCTACGAGCAGTACTTC. The full variable domain, its missing parts supplied by reference TRBV28 and TRBJ2-7, is DVKVTQSSRYLVKRTGEKVFLECVQDMDHENMFWYRQDPGLGLRLIYFSYDVKMKEKGDIPEGYSVSREKKERFSLILESASTNQTSMYLCASGGSYEQYFGPGTRLTVT.

The V gene is TRBV18, the J gene TRBJ2-1; 9 nucleotides align to TRBD2. CDR3 length: 17 amino acids. V lost 1 base and J lost 1; bases outside the gene matches: 5. Germline lookup yields CDR1 KGHSH and CDR2 LQKENI. This CDR3 is CASSPRSSGTSYNEQFF. In DNA, the CDR3 is TGTGCCAGCTCACCACGGTCTAGCGGGACTTCCTACAATGAGCAGTTCTTC.

This chain connects TRBV28 to TRBJ2-3; 9 bases match TRBD1. In germline, CDR1 is MDHEN, CDR2 SYDVKM. The CDR3 extends over 15 amino acids. The J segment lost 3 bases and the V segment lost 5 bases, leaving 6 bases of the junction unmatched. CDR3 nucleotide sequence: TGTGCCAGCAGTCAACCCGGGACAGGGACAGATACGCAGTATTTT. Protein: CASSQPGTGTDTQYF.

The CDR3 DNA reads as TGTGCCAGCAGCCGACAGACAGGGAGGGGCATAAGGAACGAGCAGTACTTC. Its protein is CASSRQTGRGIRNEQYF. J is TRBJ2-7 and V is TRBV3-1 (or the pseudogene TRBV3-2); D possibly uses TRBD1 or TRBD2 (7 bases each). V gave up 4 bases and J gave up 5 bases, with 24 bases separating them. CDR3 length: 17 amino acids. Germline V CDR1 and CDR2: LGHDT, YNNKEL (reference sequence).

V is TRBV3-1 (or the pseudogene TRBV3-2) and J is TRBJ1-2; a possible D gene is TRBD1 (5 bases). Germline V gives CDR1 LGHDT, CDR2 YNNKEL (reference sequence). V was shortened by 0 bases and J by 4 bases, with 15 bases between the two germline ends. The CDR3 is 16 amino acids. The CDR3 DNA reads as TGTGCCAGCAGCCAAGAGGCGCCGGGGGAGGTCTATGGCTACACCTTC. Translating gives CASSQEAPGEVYGYTF.

V usage is TRBV2 and J usage is TRBJ1-1; no definite D call. The germline V gene has CDR1 SNHLY and CDR2 FYNNEI. The CDR3 is 12 amino acids. The V and J ends lost 10 bases and 1 base respectively, with 10 bases between them. CDR3 coding DNA: TGTGCCACCAGCCGGCAGAACACTGAAGCTTTCTTT. This translates into CATSRQNTEAFF.

The CDR3 DNA is TGTGCCAGCAGCCAATCCGGGACTAGCGGTTTCTACGAGCAGTACTTC. It yields the protein CASSQSGTSGFYEQYF. The chain joins TRBV4-2 to TRBJ2-7; TRBD2 matches at 11 bases. The germline V gene encodes CDR1 LGHNA and CDR2 YNFKEQ. CDR3 length equals 16 residues. The junction had 6 bases not matched to a gene; V was cut back by 2 bases and J by 3 bases.

The chain links TRBV25-1 to TRBJ1-1; 7 bases align to TRBD1. This CDR3 spans 16 amino acids. Germline CDR1 MGHDK, CDR2 SYGVNS. V gave up 3 bases and J gave up 2 bases; unmatched junction bases: 9. The CDR3 loop is CASSESPGQKNTEAFF. Here the CDR3 DNA reads TGTGCCAGCAGTGAGAGTCCGGGACAGAAAAACACTGAAGCTTTCTTT.

As regards this clone: The sample has other DNA sequences that encode this CDR3 too. The chain combines TRBV5-1 with TRBJ1-2; 10 positions match TRBD1. The CDR3 is made up of 15 amino acids. V shed 6 bases, J shed 2 bases, and the junction held 7 bases outside the gene matches. The V gene's germline CDR1 is SGHRS and CDR2 YFSETQ. The CDR3 protein is CASTVGTGENYGYTF. The CDR3 region has the DNA TGCGCCAGCACCGTGGGGACAGGGGAGAACTATGGCTACACCTTC.

The rearrangement joins TRBV6-4 to TRBJ2-4; D ambiguous. Germline V gene lookup returns CDR1 MRHNA and CDR2 SNTAGT. Trimming removed 0 bases at V and 6 bases at J, with 3 bases between. The CDR3 is 12 amino acids. The CDR3 is CASSDSANIQYF. As DNA, the CDR3 is TGTGCCAGCAGTGACTCCGCAAACATTCAGTACTTC.

The chain employs TRBV18 and TRBJ2-5, with TRBD2 matching 10 bases. CDR1 is KGHSH, CDR2 LQKENI, per germline. Germline trimming cut 0 bases from V and 5 bases from J; bases unmatched to any gene: 3. This CDR3 has 15 residues. CDR3: CASSPPGTSVETQYF. CDR3 bases: TGTGCCAGCTCACCACCGGGGACTAGCGTTGAGACCCAGTACTTC.